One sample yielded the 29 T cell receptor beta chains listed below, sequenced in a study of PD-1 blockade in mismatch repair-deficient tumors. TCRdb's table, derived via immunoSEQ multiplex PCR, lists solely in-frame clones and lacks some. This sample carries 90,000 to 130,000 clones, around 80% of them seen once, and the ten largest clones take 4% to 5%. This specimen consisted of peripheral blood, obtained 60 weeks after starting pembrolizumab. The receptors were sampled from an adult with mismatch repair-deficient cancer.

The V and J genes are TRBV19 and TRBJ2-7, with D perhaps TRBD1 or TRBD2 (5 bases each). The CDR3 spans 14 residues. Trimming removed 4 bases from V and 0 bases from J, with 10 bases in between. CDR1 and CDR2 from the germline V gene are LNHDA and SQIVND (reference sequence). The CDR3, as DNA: TGTGCCAGTAGTAGTGGGACGGGCTCCTACGAGCAGTACTTC. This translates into CASSSGTGSYEQYF.

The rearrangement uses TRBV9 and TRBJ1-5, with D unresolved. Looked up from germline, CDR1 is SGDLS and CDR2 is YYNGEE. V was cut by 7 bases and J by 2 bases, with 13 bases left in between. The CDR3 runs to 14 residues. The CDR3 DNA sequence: TGTGCCAGCTCAGGAAGTATTGGCAATCAGCCCCAGCATTTT. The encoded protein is CASSGSIGNQPQHF.

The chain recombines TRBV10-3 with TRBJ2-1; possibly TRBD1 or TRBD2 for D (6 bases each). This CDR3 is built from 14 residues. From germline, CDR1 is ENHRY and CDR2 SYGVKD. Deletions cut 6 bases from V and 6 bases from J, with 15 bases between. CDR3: CAISPGGGLNEQFF. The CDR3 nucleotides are TGTGCCATCAGCCCAGGAGGGGGGCTCAATGAGCAGTTCTTC.

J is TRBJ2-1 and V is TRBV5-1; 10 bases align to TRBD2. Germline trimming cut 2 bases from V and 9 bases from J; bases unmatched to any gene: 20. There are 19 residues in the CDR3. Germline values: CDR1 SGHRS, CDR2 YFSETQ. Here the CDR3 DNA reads TGCGCCAGCAGCTTCGGGGCAGCTTATTCCGGGACTAGCGTTAGTGAGCAGTTCTTC. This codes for CASSFGAAYSGTSVSEQFF.

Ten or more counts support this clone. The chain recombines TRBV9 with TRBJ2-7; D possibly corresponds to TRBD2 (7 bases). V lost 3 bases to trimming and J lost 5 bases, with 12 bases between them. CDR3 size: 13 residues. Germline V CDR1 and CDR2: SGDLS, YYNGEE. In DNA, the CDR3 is TGTGCCAGCAGCGCGCGGGGGCGCGACGAGCAGTACTTC. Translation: CASSARGRDEQYF.

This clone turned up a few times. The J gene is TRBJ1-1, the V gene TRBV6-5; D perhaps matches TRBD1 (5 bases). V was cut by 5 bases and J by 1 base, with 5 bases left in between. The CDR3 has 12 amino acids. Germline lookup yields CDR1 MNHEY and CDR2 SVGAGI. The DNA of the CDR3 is TGTGCCAGCAGTACAGGGAACACTGAAGCTTTCTTT. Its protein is CASSTGNTEAFF.

The CDR3 nucleotides are TGTGCCAGCAGCTTGAGGGGGCGGGAGACCCAGTACTTC. Its translation is CASSLRGRETQYF. The chain recombines TRBV11-2 with TRBJ2-5; TRBD1 agrees at 7 bases. The CDR3 is 13 amino acids. Germline trimming cut 3 bases from V and 5 bases from J; bases unmatched to any gene: 3. Germline loops: CDR1 SGHAT, CDR2 FQNNGV.

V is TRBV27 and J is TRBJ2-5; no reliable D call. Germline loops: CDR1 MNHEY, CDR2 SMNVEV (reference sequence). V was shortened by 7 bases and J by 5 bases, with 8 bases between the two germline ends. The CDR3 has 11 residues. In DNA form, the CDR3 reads TGTGCCAGCACCCCTAAGGAGACCCAGTACTTC. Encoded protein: CASTPKETQYF.

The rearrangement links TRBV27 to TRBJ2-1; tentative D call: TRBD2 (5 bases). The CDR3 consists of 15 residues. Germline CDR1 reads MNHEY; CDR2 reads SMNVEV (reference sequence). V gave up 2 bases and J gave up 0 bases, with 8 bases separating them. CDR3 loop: CASSLEGISYNEQFF. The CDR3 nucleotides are TGTGCCAGCAGTTTAGAGGGTATCTCCTACAATGAGCAGTTCTTC.

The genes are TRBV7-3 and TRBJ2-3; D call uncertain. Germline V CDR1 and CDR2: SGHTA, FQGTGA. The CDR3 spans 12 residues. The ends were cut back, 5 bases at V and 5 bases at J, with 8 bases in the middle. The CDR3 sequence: CASSLSGDTQYF. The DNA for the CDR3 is TGTGCCAGCAGCCTTTCGGGAGATACGCAGTATTTT.

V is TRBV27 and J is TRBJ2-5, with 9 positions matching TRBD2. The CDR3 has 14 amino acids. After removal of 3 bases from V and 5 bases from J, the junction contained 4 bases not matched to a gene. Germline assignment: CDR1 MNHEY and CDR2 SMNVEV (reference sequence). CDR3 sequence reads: CASSFSGSQETQYF. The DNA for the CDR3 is TGTGCCAGCAGTTTTAGCGGGAGTCAGGAGACCCAGTACTTC.

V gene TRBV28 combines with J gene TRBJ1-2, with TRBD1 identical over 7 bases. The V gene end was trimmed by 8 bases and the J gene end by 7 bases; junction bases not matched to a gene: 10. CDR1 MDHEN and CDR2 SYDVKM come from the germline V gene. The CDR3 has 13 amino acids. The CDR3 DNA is TGTGCCAGCCACGTAACAGGGGAAGGTGGCTACACCTTC. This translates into CASHVTGEGGYTF.

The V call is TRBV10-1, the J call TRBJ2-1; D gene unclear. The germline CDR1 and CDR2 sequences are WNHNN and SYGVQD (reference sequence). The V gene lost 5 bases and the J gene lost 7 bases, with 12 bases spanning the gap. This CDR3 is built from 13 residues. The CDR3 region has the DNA TGCGCCAGCAGTCCAGATAGGTTGAATGAGCAGTTCTTC. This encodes CASSPDRLNEQFF.

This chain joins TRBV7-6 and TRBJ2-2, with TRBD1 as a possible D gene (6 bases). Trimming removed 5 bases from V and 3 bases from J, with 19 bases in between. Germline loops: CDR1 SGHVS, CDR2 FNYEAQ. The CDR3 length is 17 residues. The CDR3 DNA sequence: TGTGCCAGCAGCCCAGGGCCTCGGGCAGGGGACACCGGGGAGCTGTTTTTT. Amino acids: CASSPGPRAGDTGELFF.

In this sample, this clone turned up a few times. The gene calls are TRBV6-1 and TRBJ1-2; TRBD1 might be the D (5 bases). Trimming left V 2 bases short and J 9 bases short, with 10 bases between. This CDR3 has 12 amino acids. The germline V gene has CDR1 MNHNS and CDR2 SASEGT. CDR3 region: CASSEWPDSYTF. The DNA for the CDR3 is TGTGCCAGCAGTGAATGGCCGGACAGCTACACCTTC.

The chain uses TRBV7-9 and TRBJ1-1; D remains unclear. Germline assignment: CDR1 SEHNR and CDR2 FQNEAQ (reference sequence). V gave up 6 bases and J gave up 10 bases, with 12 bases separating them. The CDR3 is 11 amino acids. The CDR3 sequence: CASRSFEGAFF. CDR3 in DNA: TGTGCCAGCAGAAGTTTTGAAGGAGCTTTCTTT. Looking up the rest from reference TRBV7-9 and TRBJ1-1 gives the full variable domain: DTGVSQNPRHKITKRGQNVTFRCDPISEHNRLYWYRQTLGQGPEFLTYFQNEAQLEKSRLLSDRFSAERPKGSFSTLEIQRTEQGDSAMYLCASRSFEGAFFGQGTRLTVV.

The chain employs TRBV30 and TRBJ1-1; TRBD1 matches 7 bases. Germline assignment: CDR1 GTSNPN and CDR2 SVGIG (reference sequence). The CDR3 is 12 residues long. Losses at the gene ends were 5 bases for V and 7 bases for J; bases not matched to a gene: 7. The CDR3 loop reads CAWGGQSREAFF. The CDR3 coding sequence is TGTGCCTGGGGGGGACAGAGCCGTGAAGCTTTCTTT.

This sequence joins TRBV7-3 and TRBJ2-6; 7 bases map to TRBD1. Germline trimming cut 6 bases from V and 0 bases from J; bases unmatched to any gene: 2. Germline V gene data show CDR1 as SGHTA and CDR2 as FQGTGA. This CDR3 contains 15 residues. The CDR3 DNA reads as TGTGCCAGCAGTGACAGGGTCTCTGGGGCCAACGTCCTGACTTTC. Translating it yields CASSDRVSGANVLTF.

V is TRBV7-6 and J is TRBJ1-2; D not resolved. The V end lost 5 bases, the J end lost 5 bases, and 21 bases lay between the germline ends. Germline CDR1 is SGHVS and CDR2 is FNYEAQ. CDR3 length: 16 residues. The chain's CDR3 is CASSPMSGGGKYGYTF. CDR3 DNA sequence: TGTGCCAGCAGCCCGATGTCTGGCGGAGGGAAGTATGGCTACACCTTC.

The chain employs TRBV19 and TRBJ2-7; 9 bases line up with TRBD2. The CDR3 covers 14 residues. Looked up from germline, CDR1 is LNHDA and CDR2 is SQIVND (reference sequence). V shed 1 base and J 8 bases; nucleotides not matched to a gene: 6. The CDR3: CASSIGREGFQQYF. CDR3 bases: TGTGCCAGTAGTATAGGGCGGGAGGGTTTTCAGCAGTACTTC.

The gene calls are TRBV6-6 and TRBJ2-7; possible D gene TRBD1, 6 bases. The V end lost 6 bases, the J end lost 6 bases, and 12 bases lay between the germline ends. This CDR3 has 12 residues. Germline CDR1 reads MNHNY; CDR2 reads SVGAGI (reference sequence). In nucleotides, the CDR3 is TGTGCCAGCAGAAAAACAGGGCTCGAGCAGTACTTC. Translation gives CASRKTGLEQYF.

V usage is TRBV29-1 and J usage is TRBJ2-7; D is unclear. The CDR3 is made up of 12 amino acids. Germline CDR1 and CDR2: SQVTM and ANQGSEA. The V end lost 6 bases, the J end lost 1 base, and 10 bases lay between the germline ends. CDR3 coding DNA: TGCAGCGTGTCATTGCGTTCCTACGAGCAGTACTTC. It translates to CSVSLRSYEQYF.

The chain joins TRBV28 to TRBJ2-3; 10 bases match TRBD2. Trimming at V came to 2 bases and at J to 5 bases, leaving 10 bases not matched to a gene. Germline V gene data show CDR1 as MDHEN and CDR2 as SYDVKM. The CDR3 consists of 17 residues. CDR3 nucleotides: TGTGCCAGCAGTTTACGTTTGCTAGCGGGAGCAGGAGATACGCAGTATTTT. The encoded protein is CASSLRLLAGAGDTQYF.

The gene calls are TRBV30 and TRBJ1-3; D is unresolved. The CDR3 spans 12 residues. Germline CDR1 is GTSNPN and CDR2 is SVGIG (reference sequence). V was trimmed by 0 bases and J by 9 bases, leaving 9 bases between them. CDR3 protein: CAWSVPQGTIYF. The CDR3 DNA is TGTGCCTGGAGTGTTCCCCAAGGCACCATATATTTT.

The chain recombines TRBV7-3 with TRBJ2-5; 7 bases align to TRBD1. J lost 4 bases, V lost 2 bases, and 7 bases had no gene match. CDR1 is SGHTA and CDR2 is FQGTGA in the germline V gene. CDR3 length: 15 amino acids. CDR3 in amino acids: CASSLQPGGTETQYF. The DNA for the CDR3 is TGTGCCAGCAGCTTACAACCAGGGGGAACAGAGACCCAGTACTTC.

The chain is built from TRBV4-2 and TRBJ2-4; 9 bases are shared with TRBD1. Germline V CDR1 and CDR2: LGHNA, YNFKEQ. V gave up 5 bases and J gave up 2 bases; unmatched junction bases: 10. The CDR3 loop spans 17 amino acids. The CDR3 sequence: CASSKGDRGMSKNIQYF. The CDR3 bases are TGTGCCAGCAGCAAAGGCGACAGGGGGATGTCCAAAAACATTCAGTACTTC.

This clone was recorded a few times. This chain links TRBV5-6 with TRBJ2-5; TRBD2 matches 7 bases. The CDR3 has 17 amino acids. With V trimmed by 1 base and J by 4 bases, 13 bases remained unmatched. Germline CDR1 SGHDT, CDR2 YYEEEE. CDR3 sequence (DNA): TGTGCCAGCAGCTTGATTTTAGGGGAGGGCGGCTTAGAGACCCAGTACTTC. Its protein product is CASSLILGEGGLETQYF. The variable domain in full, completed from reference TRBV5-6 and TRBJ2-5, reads DAGVTQSPTHLIKTRGQQVTLRCSPKSGHDTVSWYQQALGQGPQFIFQYYEEEERQRGNFPDRFSGHQFPNYSSELNVNALLLGDSALYLCASSLILGEGGLETQYFGPGTRLLVL.

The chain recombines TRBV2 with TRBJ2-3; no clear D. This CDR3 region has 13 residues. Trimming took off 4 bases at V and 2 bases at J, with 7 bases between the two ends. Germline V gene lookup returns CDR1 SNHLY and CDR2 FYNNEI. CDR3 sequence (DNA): TGTGCCAGCAGTGTGGTTACCACAGATACGCAGTATTTT. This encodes CASSVVTTDTQYF.

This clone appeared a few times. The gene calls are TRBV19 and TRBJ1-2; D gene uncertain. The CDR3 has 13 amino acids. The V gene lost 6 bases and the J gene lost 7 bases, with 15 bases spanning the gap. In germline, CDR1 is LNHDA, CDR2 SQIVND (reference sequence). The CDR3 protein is CASSGRRRFGYTF. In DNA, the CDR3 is TGTGCCAGTAGCGGGCGGAGACGGTTTGGCTACACCTTC.